This TCR beta chain stems from a study of spatial heterogeneity in lung cancer. Germline CDR1 and CDR2: SGHVS and FQNEAQ. Trimming pared 1 base from V and 7 bases from J, leaving 13 bases between. The CDR3 extends over 14 amino acids. Time point: sample taken at primary tumor resection. The donors comprised approximately 75 untreated early-stage non-small cell lung cancer patients. Whole-study findings and limits: Tracking of tumor mutation counts was seen in expanded intratumoral alpha and beta TCR counts.

In this sample, this clonotype turned up many times. The target antigen is unknown. From the 5' RACE reads, TCRdb called clonotypes with MiXCR, one entry per CDR3 protein. The sample holds under 14,000 distinct CDR3 sequences, roughly 7.9% seen once. J is TRBJ1-1 and V is TRBV7-8; unclear D gene. The sequences come from lung tumor tissue, collected at surgery. This sequence originates from a female donor with early-stage non-small cell lung cancer. The CDR3 DNA is TGTGCCAGCAGCTTAGAACAGAGGAGGGATGAAGCTTTCTTT. Amino acid sequence: CASSLEQRRDEAFF.